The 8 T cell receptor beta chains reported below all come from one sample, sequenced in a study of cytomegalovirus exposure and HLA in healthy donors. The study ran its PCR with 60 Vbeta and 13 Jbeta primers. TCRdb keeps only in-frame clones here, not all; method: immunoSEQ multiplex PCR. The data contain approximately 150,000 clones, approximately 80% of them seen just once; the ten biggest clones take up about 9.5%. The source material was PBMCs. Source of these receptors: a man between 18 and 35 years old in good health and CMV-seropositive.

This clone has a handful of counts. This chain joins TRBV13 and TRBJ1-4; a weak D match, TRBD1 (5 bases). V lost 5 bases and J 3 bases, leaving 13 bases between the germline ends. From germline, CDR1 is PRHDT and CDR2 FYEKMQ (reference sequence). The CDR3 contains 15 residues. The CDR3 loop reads CASSLSQGANEKLFF. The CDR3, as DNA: TGTGCCAGCAGCCTCTCGCAGGGTGCTAATGAAAAACTGTTTTTT.

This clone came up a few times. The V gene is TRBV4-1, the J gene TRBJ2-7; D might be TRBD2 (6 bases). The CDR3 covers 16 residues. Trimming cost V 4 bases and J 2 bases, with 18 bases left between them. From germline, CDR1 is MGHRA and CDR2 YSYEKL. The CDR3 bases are TGCGCCAGCAGCCCTCTCTCTGGCGGGGCAACCTACGAGCAGTACTTC. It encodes CASSPLSGGATYEQYF.

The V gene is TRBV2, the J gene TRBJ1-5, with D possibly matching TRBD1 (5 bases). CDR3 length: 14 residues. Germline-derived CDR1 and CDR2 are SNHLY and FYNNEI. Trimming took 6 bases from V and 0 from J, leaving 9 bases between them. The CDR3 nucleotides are TGTGCCAGCAGGGGCAGGGATAGCAATCAGCCCCAGCATTTT. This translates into CASRGRDSNQPQHF.

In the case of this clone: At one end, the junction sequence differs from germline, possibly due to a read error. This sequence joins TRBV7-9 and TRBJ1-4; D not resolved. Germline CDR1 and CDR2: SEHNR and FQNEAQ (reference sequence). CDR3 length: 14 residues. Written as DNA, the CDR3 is TGTTCCAGCAGCTCCGACACGTCGCAGGAAAAACTGTTTTTT. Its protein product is CSSSSDTSQEKLFF.

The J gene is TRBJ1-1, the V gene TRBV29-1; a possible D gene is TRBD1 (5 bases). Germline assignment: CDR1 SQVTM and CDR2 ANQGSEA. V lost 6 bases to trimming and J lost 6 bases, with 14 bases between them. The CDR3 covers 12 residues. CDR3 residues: CSVSGFGPEAFF. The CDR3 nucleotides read TGCAGCGTGTCAGGGTTCGGGCCTGAAGCTTTCTTT. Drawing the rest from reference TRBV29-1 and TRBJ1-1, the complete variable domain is SAVISQKPSRDICQRGTSLTIQCQVDSQVTMMFWYRQQPGQSLTLIATANQGSEATYESGFVIDKFPISRPNLTFSTLTVSNMSPEDSSIYLCSVSGFGPEAFFGQGTRLTVV.

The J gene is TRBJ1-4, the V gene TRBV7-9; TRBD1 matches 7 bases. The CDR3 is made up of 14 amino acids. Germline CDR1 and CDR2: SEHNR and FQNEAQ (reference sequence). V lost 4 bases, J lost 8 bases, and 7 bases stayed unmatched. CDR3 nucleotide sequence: TGTGCCAGCAGCTCGGGACAGTGGAGCGAAAAACTGTTTTTT. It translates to CASSSGQWSEKLFF.

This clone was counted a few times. The CDR3 is CATSRRMSNTQYF. CDR3 DNA sequence: TGTGCCACCAGCAGACGAATGTCTAATACGCAGTATTTT. The V call is TRBV15, the J call TRBJ2-3; D gene unclear. The V end was cut by 2 bases, the J end by 7 bases, with 10 bases between. This CDR3 comprises 13 residues. Germline V gene sequence: CDR1 LNHNV, CDR2 YYDKDF (reference sequence).

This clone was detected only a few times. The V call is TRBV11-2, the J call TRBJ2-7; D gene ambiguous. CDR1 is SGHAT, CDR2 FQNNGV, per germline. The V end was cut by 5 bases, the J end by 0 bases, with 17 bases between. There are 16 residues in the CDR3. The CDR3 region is CASSLSQKTSSYEQYF. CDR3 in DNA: TGTGCCAGCAGCCTCTCACAGAAAACGAGCTCCTACGAGCAGTACTTC.